These T cell receptor beta chains were read from a single sample in a study of T cells expressing NK-cell markers. TCRdb re-called the 5' RACE reads; every CDR3 protein appears as one record, without DNA. The sample table includes about 260,000 distinct CDR3 sequences. The sequenced sample consisted of blood T cells: a sorted CD56 or NKG2C T cell subset, CD4+ or CD8+ T cells, or bulk PBMC T cells (not recorded which). These receptors came from a woman between 18 and 70 years old in good health. Each CDR3 is given with its conserved first and last residue. Each record gives: CDR3 protein, J gene, V gene.

CASSPLDLETQYF	TRBJ2-5	TRBV5-1
CSAKLGETEAFF	TRBJ1-1	TRBV20-1
CASSVGREAYEQYF	TRBJ2-7	TRBV9
CASSLSPLAGELFF	TRBJ2-2	TRBV7-3
CASSLVMRPGTSGRETQYF	TRBJ2-5	TRBV11-2
CASTPGVRGEAKNIQYF	TRBJ2-4	TRBV12-3/TRBV12-4
CSVRGTGTRITEAFF	TRBJ1-1	TRBV29-1
CSARIVPQYEQYF	TRBJ2-7	TRBV20-1
CSAILGAAYNEQFF	TRBJ2-1	TRBV20-1
CATSRDGGTNEKLFF	TRBJ1-4	TRBV15
CATSRDQAGGIEETQYF	TRBJ2-5	TRBV15
CASSKQRGWGAFF	TRBJ1-1	TRBV5-5
CASSAGERMNTEAFF	TRBJ1-1	TRBV9
CASSQTGEAFF	TRBJ1-1	TRBV14
CSARAGEGYEQYF	TRBJ2-7	TRBV20-1
CAISILGGRGSGANVLTF	TRBJ2-6	TRBV10-3
CASSSRDGYYEQYF	TRBJ2-7	TRBV27
CASSLFRDKLYEQYF	TRBJ2-7	TRBV7-2
CASSRIGDTQYF	TRBJ2-3	TRBV6-6
CASSQELMNTEAFF	TRBJ1-1	TRBV4-3
CASSLYSGGDQPQHF	TRBJ1-5	TRBV7-2
CASSLDRINYGYTF	TRBJ1-2	TRBV7-2
CASSLAGGPQYEQFF	TRBJ2-1	TRBV7-8
CASRLSAGFDTGELFF	TRBJ2-2	TRBV7-6
CASSLLPGDQPQHF	TRBJ1-5	TRBV5-1
CASSVARSLGEQFF	TRBJ2-1	TRBV9
CASSESRYQPQHF	TRBJ1-5	TRBV10-2
CASSLFSGAPYEQYF	TRBJ2-7	TRBV28
CASSFSGQPQHF	TRBJ1-5	TRBV7-8
CASSSDRVYYEQYF	TRBJ2-7	TRBV11-2
CASSSLGLMNTEAFF	TRBJ1-1	TRBV27
CASLRDSNYNEQFF	TRBJ2-1	TRBV6-2/TRBV6-3
CASSKGGNSYNEQFF	TRBJ2-1	TRBV7-9
CASERDRGPNEQFF	TRBJ2-1	TRBV6-1
CASTPGAKNIQYF	TRBJ2-4	TRBV7-2
CAITTSGVSYEQYF	TRBJ2-7	TRBV10-3
CASSPVGRETQYF	TRBJ2-5	TRBV6-1
CATSRDRDRYNEKLFF	TRBJ1-4	TRBV15
CATSDSTGTTPF	TRBJ1-2	TRBV24-1
CASSFMRAGGRDTQYF	TRBJ2-3	TRBV7-2
CASSFAGGPADTQYF	TRBJ2-3	TRBV5-1
CASSASGTGIGGYTF	TRBJ1-2	TRBV6-1
CASSLGQGTNTGELFF	TRBJ2-2	TRBV27
CATSTPAGNYNEQFF	TRBJ2-1	TRBV15
CASSLGHSEAFF	TRBJ1-1	TRBV7-2
CASSYDSRNEKLFF	TRBJ1-4	TRBV5-1
CAISELGGGETQYF	TRBJ2-5	TRBV10-3
CASGPVNTEAFF	TRBJ1-1	TRBV9
CSVDEGSTEAFF	TRBJ1-1	TRBV29-1
CASSPPGLEGIAQYF	TRBJ2-3	TRBV18
CASSDGGQNTDTQYF	TRBJ2-3	TRBV5-4
CASTWDSLLSHEQYF	TRBJ2-7	TRBV6-1
CATSDPGKNTGELFF	TRBJ2-2	TRBV24-1
CSALVAEVGTDTQYF	TRBJ2-3	TRBV20-1
CASSHSASLDTQYF	TRBJ2-3	TRBV3-1
CASSSQGPYYGYTF	TRBJ1-2	TRBV5-1
CASSPGNSPLHF	TRBJ1-6	TRBV7-9
CASSMTGGESKNIQYF	TRBJ2-4	TRBV12-3/TRBV12-4
CASSRTISGNTIYF	TRBJ1-3	TRBV7-2